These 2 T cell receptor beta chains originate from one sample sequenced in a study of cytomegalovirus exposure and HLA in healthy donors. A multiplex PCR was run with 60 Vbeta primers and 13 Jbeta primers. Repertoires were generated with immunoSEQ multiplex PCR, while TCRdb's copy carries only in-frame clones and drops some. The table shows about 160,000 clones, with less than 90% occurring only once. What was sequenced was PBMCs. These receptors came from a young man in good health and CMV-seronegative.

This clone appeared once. This chain's CDR3 is CASSLYRATEAFF. CDR3 DNA sequence: TGTGCCAGCAGCTTGTACCGAGCCACTGAAGCTTTCTTT. The chain joins TRBV5-4 to TRBJ1-1; D gene ambiguous. V gave up 1 base and J gave up 4 bases, with 8 bases separating them. Germline CDR1 and CDR2: SGHNT and YYREEE (reference sequence). The CDR3 length is 13 residues.

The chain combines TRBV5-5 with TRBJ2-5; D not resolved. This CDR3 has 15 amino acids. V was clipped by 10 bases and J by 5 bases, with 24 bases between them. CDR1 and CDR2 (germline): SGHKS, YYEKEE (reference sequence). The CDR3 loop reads CAGSSTPAPRETQYF. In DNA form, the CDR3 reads TGTGCCGGAAGTTCGACTCCGGCCCCTCGGGAGACCCAGTACTTC.